These 13 T cell receptor beta chains came from one sample sequenced in a study of beta chain features in type 1 diabetes. Their antigens are not known. Study-wide results and limits: Researchers report that Type 1 diabetes patients had moderately but significantly shorter TCRB CDR3s across all four CD4+ subsets.

Investigators reverse transcribed all isolated RNA, so they sequenced expressed TCRB transcripts. TCRdb keeps only in-frame clones here, not all; method: immunoSEQ multiplex PCR. The profile shows 600,000 to 700,000 clones, about an eighth of them singletons. The sequenced material came from naive CD4+ T cells from blood. These TCRs come from a man between 18 and 29 years old with type 1 diabetes.

The chain carries TRBV4-2 and TRBJ1-3; D perhaps matches TRBD1 (5 bases). This CDR3 comprises 16 residues. Germline lookup yields CDR1 LGHNA and CDR2 YNFKEQ. V was shortened by 2 bases and J by 0 bases, with 11 bases between the two germline ends. The DNA for the CDR3 is TGTGCCAGCAGCCAACCAGACAGCATCTCTGGAAACACCATATATTTT. Translation gives CASSQPDSISGNTIYF.

The table lists this clone with a few counts. The V gene is TRBV6-5, the J gene TRBJ1-2; D ambiguous. Germline CDR1 MNHEY, CDR2 SVGAGI. This CDR3 is 14 amino acids long. Deletions cut 6 bases from V and 3 bases from J, with 14 bases between. Here the CDR3 DNA reads TGTGCCAGCAGCATACAGCGGTCCCACTATGGCTACACCTTC. It codes for CASSIQRSHYGYTF.

This chain uses TRBV19 with TRBJ2-7; 7 bases align to TRBD1. CDR3 length equals 14 residues. V lost 3 bases and J lost 9; bases outside the gene matches: 11. Germline CDR1 is LNHDA and CDR2 is SQIVND (reference sequence). The chain's CDR3 is CASSMDRTTVGQYF. The CDR3 nucleotides are TGTGCCAGTAGTATGGACAGGACGACCGTGGGGCAGTACTTC.

A note on this clone: This CDR3 is also generated by other DNA sequences in the sample. This chain links TRBV5-1 with TRBJ1-2, with a possible D match to TRBD1 (6 bases). V shed 0 bases and J shed 5 bases, with 11 bases lying between them. The CDR3 runs 14 residues. Germline V gene data show CDR1 as SGHRS and CDR2 as YFSETQ. The CDR3 DNA reads TGCGCCAGCAGCTTGGGACAGGAGGGGTATGGCTACACCTTC. This translates into CASSLGQEGYGYTF. Looking up the rest from reference TRBV5-1 and TRBJ1-2 gives the full variable domain: KAGVTQTPRYLIKTRGQQVTLSCSPISGHRSVSWYQQTPGQGLQFLFEYFSETQRNKGNFPGRFSGRQFSNSRSEMNVSTLELGDSALYLCASSLGQEGYGYTFGSGTRLTVV.

This clone was detected a few times. The chain joins TRBV19 to TRBJ1-5; 10 bases align to TRBD1. Germline V gene sequence: CDR1 LNHDA, CDR2 SQIVND (reference sequence). The CDR3 runs to 14 residues. J gave up 4 bases and V 4 bases, and 1 base lay outside the gene matches. The CDR3 nucleotides are TGTGCCAGTAGTAGGGACAGGGGAAATCAGCCCCAGCATTTT. Its protein is CASSRDRGNQPQHF.

This clone has only a few counts. The V gene is TRBV10-3, the J gene TRBJ1-1, with 9 bases that match TRBD1. Germline trimming cut 7 bases from V and 3 bases from J; bases unmatched to any gene: 6. The CDR3 is 14 residues long. Looked up from germline, CDR1 is ENHRY and CDR2 is SYGVKD. The chain's CDR3 is CAITRTGEDTEAFF. The CDR3 bases are TGTGCCATCACTCGGACAGGGGAGGACACTGAAGCTTTCTTT.

There are a few counts of this clone. The chain has TRBV28 and TRBJ1-2; TRBD1 aligns across 7 bases. The CDR3 totals 14 residues. Germline values: CDR1 MDHEN, CDR2 SYDVKM. Trimming removed 4 bases from V and 2 bases from J; junction bases left unmatched: 4. CDR3 amino acids: CASSSTGWNYGYTF. DNA of the CDR3: TGTGCCAGCAGTTCGACAGGGTGGAACTATGGCTACACCTTC.

The sample holds a few counts of this clone. The rearrangement uses TRBV7-8 and TRBJ2-7, with 8 bases matching TRBD2. Germline CDR1 is SGHVS and CDR2 is FQNEAQ. Unmatched junction bases numbered 6, after V lost 0 bases and J lost 2 bases. This CDR3 is built from 16 residues. The CDR3 is CASSLAPRGLAYEQYF. For the CDR3, the DNA is TGTGCCAGCAGCTTAGCGCCCCGGGGACTAGCCTACGAGCAGTACTTC.

The chain is built from TRBV5-5 and TRBJ1-1; a possible D gene is TRBD1 (6 bases). The germline V and J ends were trimmed by 2 bases and 4 bases, with 12 bases remaining between them. This CDR3 is built from 14 residues. Germline loops: CDR1 SGHKS, CDR2 YYEKEE (reference sequence). CDR3 sequence (DNA): TGTGCCAGCAGCTTCGGCGGGGGCGGCACTGAAGCTTTCTTT. Translating it yields CASSFGGGGTEAFF. The full variable domain, completed using reference TRBV5-5 and TRBJ1-1, is DAGVTQSPTHLIKTRGQQVTLRCSPISGHKSVSWYQQVLGQGPQFIFQYYEKEERGRGNFPDRFSARQFPNYSSELNVNALLLGDSALYLCASSFGGGGTEAFFGQGTRLTVV.

J is TRBJ2-7 and V is TRBV10-1; 8 bases line up with TRBD1. This CDR3 contains 14 residues. Germline CDR1 is WNHNN and CDR2 is SYGVQD (reference sequence). J lost 5 bases, V lost 4 bases, and 7 bases had no gene match. The CDR3 reads CASSAGQGSDEQYF. DNA for the CDR3: TGCGCCAGCAGTGCCGGACAGGGTTCGGACGAGCAGTACTTC.

Concerning this clone itself: The same CDR3 is also encoded by other DNA sequences in this sample. This chain links TRBV19 with TRBJ1-2; tentative D call: TRBD1 (5 bases). CDR3 size: 12 residues. Germline CDR1 is LNHDA and CDR2 is SQIVND (reference sequence). The V end was cut by 1 base, the J end by 8 bases, with 8 bases between. The CDR3 here is CASSIARAGYTF. The CDR3 DNA is TGTGCCAGTAGTATAGCCAGGGCGGGCTACACCTTC.

The table lists this clone with a few counts. Other DNA sequences in the same sample also yield this CDR3. This chain connects TRBV28 to TRBJ2-5; the D is unclear. V lost 4 bases to trimming and J lost 2 bases, with 5 bases between them. CDR1 and CDR2 from the germline V gene are MDHEN and SYDVKM. The CDR3 is made up of 12 amino acids. The CDR3 sequence: CASSWGQETQYF. As DNA, the CDR3 is TGTGCCAGCAGTTGGGGACAAGAGACCCAGTACTTC.

This clone was observed a few times. The chain carries TRBV5-4 and TRBJ1-6; no clear D gene. The V gene's germline CDR1 is SGHNT and CDR2 YYREEE (reference sequence). V lost 9 bases to trimming and J lost 3 bases, with 16 bases between them. This CDR3 contains 15 residues. Here the CDR3 reads CATRREQDYNSPLHF. CDR3 sequence (DNA): TGTGCCACCCGGAGGGAACAAGACTATAATTCACCCCTCCACTTT.